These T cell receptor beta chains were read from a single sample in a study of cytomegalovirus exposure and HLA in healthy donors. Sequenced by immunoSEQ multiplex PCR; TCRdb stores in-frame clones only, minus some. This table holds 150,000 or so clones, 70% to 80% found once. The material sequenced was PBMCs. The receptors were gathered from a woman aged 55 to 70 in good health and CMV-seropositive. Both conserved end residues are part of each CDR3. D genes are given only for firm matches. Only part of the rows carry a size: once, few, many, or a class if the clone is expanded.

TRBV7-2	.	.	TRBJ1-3	CASSLAVTGNTIYF	TGTGCCAGCAGCTTGGCGGTAACTGGAAACACCATATATTTT
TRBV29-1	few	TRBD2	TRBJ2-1	CSVGGGGYNEQFF	TGCAGCGTTGGAGGCGGGGGGTACAATGAGCAGTTCTTC
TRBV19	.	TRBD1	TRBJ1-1	CASSTPGTGIMNTEAFF	TGTGCCAGTAGTACCCCCGGGACAGGTATCATGAACACTGAAGCTTTCTTT
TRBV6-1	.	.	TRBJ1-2	CASSLTTESYGYTF	TGTGCCAGCAGTCTGACGACAGAAAGCTATGGCTACACCTTC
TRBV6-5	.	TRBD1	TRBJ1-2	CASSSRTGGGYTF	TGTGCCAGCAGTTCACGGACAGGGGGTGGCTACACCTTC
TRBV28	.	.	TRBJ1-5	CASSLLGQGRGNQPQHF	TGTGCCAGCAGCCTACTCGGGCAGGGGCGCGGGAATCAGCCCCAGCATTTT
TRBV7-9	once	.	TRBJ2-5	CASSLAGRGQETQYF	TGTGCCAGCAGCTTAGCTGGTAGGGGACAAGAGACCCAGTACTTC
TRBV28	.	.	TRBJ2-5	CASLGAWETQYF	TGTGCCAGCCTGGGAGCGTGGGAGACCCAGTACTTC
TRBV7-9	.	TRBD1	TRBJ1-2	CASSASGTGGGYTF	TGTGCCAGCAGCGCCTCCGGGACAGGGGGTGGCTACACCTTC
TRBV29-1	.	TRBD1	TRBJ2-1	CSVAVTDRAPYNEQFF	TGCAGCGTCGCTGTGACAGACAGGGCCCCCTACAATGAGCAGTTCTTC
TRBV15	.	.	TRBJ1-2	CATSRDRTDYGYTF	TGTGCCACCAGCAGAGACCGGACAGACTATGGCTACACCTTC